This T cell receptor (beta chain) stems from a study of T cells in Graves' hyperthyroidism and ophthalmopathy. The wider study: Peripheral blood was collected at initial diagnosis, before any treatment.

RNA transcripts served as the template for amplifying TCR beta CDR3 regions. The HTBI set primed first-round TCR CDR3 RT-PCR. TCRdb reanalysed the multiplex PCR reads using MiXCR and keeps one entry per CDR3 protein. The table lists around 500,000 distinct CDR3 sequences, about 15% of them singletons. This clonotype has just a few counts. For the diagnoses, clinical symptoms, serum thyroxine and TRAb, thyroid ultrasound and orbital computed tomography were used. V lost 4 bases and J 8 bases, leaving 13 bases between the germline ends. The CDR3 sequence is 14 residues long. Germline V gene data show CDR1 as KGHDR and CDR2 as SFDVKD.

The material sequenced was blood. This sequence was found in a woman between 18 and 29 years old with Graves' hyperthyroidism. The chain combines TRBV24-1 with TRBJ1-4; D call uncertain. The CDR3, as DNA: TGTGCCACCAGTGACCCCCGCGAAGGGGAAAAACTGTTTTTT. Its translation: CATSDPREGEKLFF.